The 26 T cell receptor beta chains below come from one sample, sequenced in a study of cytomegalovirus exposure and HLA in healthy donors. PCR employed 60 Vbeta and 13 Jbeta primers. This table comes from immunoSEQ multiplex PCR, and its TCRdb copy is limited to in-frame clones, with some not included. Here the sample spans over 250,000 clones, around 66% being singletons. The sequencing input was PBMCs. These receptors all stem from a female donor in good health and CMV-seronegative.

The V call is TRBV5-1, the J call TRBJ2-5, with D unclear. Deletions cut 1 base from V and 0 bases from J, with 10 bases between. Germline loops: CDR1 SGHRS, CDR2 YFSETQ. The CDR3 loop spans 15 amino acids. The CDR3 loop is CASSLTLTYQETQYF. The CDR3, as DNA: TGCGCCAGCAGCTTGACTCTTACGTACCAAGAGACCCAGTACTTC.

V gene TRBV5-6 combines with J gene TRBJ1-6; no definite D call. V shed 3 bases and J shed 6 bases, with 7 bases lying between them. The CDR3 runs 13 residues. The germline V gene encodes CDR1 SGHDT and CDR2 YYEEEE. The CDR3 DNA is TGTGCCAGCAGCTCCGGGTCTAATTCACCCCTCCACTTT. This codes for CASSSGSNSPLHF.

The gene calls are TRBV15 and TRBJ1-3; no definite D call. The CDR3 totals 14 residues. V was cut by 7 bases and J by 3 bases, with 13 bases left in between. Germline V lookup: CDR1 LNHNV, CDR2 YYDKDF (reference sequence). CDR3 sequence reads: CATTSGELGNTIYF. Here the CDR3 DNA reads TGTGCCACCACATCCGGGGAACTTGGAAACACCATATATTTT.

The chain carries TRBV5-1 and TRBJ1-4; TRBD1 is a possible D gene (6 bases). Trimming cost V 5 bases and J 5 bases, with 16 bases left between them. Germline V gene data show CDR1 as SGHRS and CDR2 as YFSETQ. This CDR3 is 15 amino acids long. The CDR3, as DNA: TGCGCCAGCAGGGGTTCAACAGGGTTAAATGAAAAACTGTTTTTT. Translation: CASRGSTGLNEKLFF. Based on the CDR3 plus reference TRBV5-1 and TRBJ1-4, the full variable domain is KAGVTQTPRYLIKTRGQQVTLSCSPISGHRSVSWYQQTPGQGLQFLFEYFSETQRNKGNFPGRFSGRQFSNSRSEMNVSTLELGDSALYLCASRGSTGLNEKLFFGSGTQLSVL.

This chain connects TRBV7-9 to TRBJ1-6; 8 bases map to TRBD1. Losses at the gene ends were 5 bases for V and 9 bases for J; bases not matched to a gene: 12. The CDR3 extends over 16 amino acids. CDR1 is SEHNR, CDR2 FQNEAQ, per germline (reference sequence). CDR3 protein: CASSTTKTGASSPLHF. CDR3 nucleotide sequence: TGTGCCAGCAGCACGACAAAGACAGGGGCCAGTTCACCCCTCCACTTT.

The chain recombines TRBV10-2 with TRBJ1-5, with D uncertain. Germline V gene data show CDR1 as WSHSY and CDR2 as SAAADI. Trimming took 5 bases from V and 7 from J, leaving 12 bases between them. The CDR3 is made up of 13 amino acids. The CDR3 sequence: CASSRNNWQPQHF. The CDR3 DNA sequence: TGCGCCAGCAGTCGAAACAATTGGCAGCCCCAGCATTTT.

The chain has TRBV30 and TRBJ2-3, with 8 bases aligning to TRBD2. CDR1 is GTSNPN, CDR2 SVGIG, per germline (reference sequence). Trimming cost V 0 bases and J 5 bases; bases outside gene matches: 13. This CDR3 is built from 17 residues. The CDR3 region is CAWSVQDQRERIDTQYF. In DNA form, the CDR3 reads TGTGCCTGGAGTGTACAGGACCAGCGGGAGCGGATAGATACGCAGTATTTT.

V gene TRBV6-5 combines with J gene TRBJ2-7, with 8 bases lining up with TRBD2. With V trimmed by 4 bases and J by 2 bases, 1 base remained unmatched. The CDR3 spans 13 residues. In germline, CDR1 is MNHEY, CDR2 SVGAGI. The CDR3 region is CASSFSGTYEQYF. Written as DNA, the CDR3 is TGTGCCAGCAGTTTTAGCGGGACCTACGAGCAGTACTTC.

The chain links TRBV4-1 to TRBJ2-7; 8 bases match TRBD2. The CDR3 totals 16 residues. The junction had 11 bases not matched to a gene; V was cut back by 0 bases and J by 7 bases. Per the germline V gene, CDR1 is MGHRA and CDR2 is YSYEKL. CDR3 sequence (DNA): TGCGCCAGCAGCCAAGATGGGGACGGGAGGGCCCGGGAGCAGTACTTC. This codes for CASSQDGDGRAREQYF.

The chain combines TRBV5-4 with TRBJ2-3, with a possible D match to TRBD1 (6 bases). Germline CDR1 is SGHNT and CDR2 is YYREEE (reference sequence). The CDR3 contains 14 residues. Trimming shortened V by 1 base and J by 2 bases, and 8 bases separated the two germline ends. Here the CDR3 reads CASSLTGITDTQYF. CDR3 sequence (DNA): TGTGCCAGCAGCTTGACAGGGATCACAGATACGCAGTATTTT.

This clone was found once. The CDR3 spells CSVRQALEQYF. The CDR3 coding sequence is TGCAGCGTAAGACAGGCTTTAGAGCAGTACTTC. The chain employs TRBV29-1 and TRBJ2-7, with a weak D call TRBD1 (6 bases). From germline, CDR1 is SQVTM and CDR2 ANQGSEA. The CDR3 spans 11 residues. The ends were cut back, 6 bases at V and 7 bases at J, with 13 bases in the middle.

The chain employs TRBV30 and TRBJ2-3; D remains unclear. The V and J ends lost 1 base and 2 bases respectively, with 10 bases between them. Germline CDR1 is GTSNPN and CDR2 is SVGIG (reference sequence). The CDR3 covers 14 residues. The CDR3 reads CAWSARLDTDTQYF. The CDR3 bases are TGTGCCTGGAGTGCCCGTCTAGACACAGATACGCAGTATTTT.

V and J are TRBV7-9 and TRBJ2-7, with D possibly TRBD1 on 5 matching bases. Trimming removed 4 bases from V and 7 bases from J, with 8 bases in between. Germline CDR1 reads SEHNR; CDR2 reads FQNEAQ (reference sequence). This CDR3 comprises 11 residues. CDR3 amino acids: CASSYAGEQYF. The CDR3 region has the DNA TGTGCCAGCAGCTATGCAGGGGAGCAGTACTTC. The variable domain in full, completed from reference TRBV7-9 and TRBJ2-7, reads DTGVSQNPRHKITKRGQNVTFRCDPISEHNRLYWYRQTLGQGPEFLTYFQNEAQLEKSRLLSDRFSAERPKGSFSTLEIQRTEQGDSAMYLCASSYAGEQYFGPGTRLTVT.

Only one count was recorded for this clone. The chain links TRBV5-1 to TRBJ2-5; maybe TRBD2 (6 bases). The end of the DNA aligns better with TRBJ2-7, so the J call may be wrong. From germline, CDR1 is SGHRS and CDR2 YFSETQ. The CDR3 consists of 13 residues. In DNA form, the CDR3 reads TGCGCCAGCAGCTTGAGTGGGACTTACGAGCAGTACTTC. As protein: CASSLSGTYEQYF.

This clone was counted a few times. The chain combines TRBV10-1 with TRBJ1-4; D remains ambiguous. V lost 3 bases and J lost 0, with 8 bases in between. From germline, CDR1 is WNHNN and CDR2 SYGVQD (reference sequence). There are 15 residues in the CDR3. CDR3 in DNA: TGCGCCAGCAGTGATTCGGGAACAACTAATGAAAAACTGTTTTTT. Amino acids: CASSDSGTTNEKLFF.

This clone was found once. The rearrangement uses TRBV5-1 and TRBJ2-1; 7 nucleotides match TRBD1. Germline CDR1 and CDR2: SGHRS and YFSETQ. The CDR3 totals 15 residues. With V trimmed by 0 bases and J by 2 bases, 2 bases remained unmatched. CDR3 residues: CASSLEQGTYNEQFF. The CDR3 nucleotides are TGCGCCAGCAGCTTGGAACAGGGGACCTACAATGAGCAGTTCTTC.

The rearrangement links TRBV10-3 to TRBJ2-3; unclear D gene. V dropped 0 bases and J dropped 3 bases, with 13 bases sitting between them. Looked up from germline, CDR1 is ENHRY and CDR2 is SYGVKD. CDR3 length: 16 amino acids. CDR3 loop: CAISESISRVTDTQYF. CDR3 DNA sequence: TGTGCCATCAGTGAGTCGATTTCCCGGGTTACAGATACGCAGTATTTT.

The chain is built from TRBV7-8 and TRBJ1-1, with no clear D. The V and J ends lost 2 bases and 5 bases respectively, with 15 bases between them. Germline CDR1 reads SGHVS; CDR2 reads FQNEAQ. CDR3 length: 15 amino acids. The CDR3 sequence: CASSLRMGGRTEAFF. CDR3 in DNA: TGTGCCAGCAGCTTAAGAATGGGAGGGAGGACTGAAGCTTTCTTT.

This clone was counted once. The chain employs TRBV6-5 and TRBJ1-5; 7 bases map to TRBD1. The CDR3 is 14 amino acids. With V trimmed by 6 bases and J by 3 bases, 5 bases remained unmatched. In germline, CDR1 is MNHEY, CDR2 SVGAGI. CDR3 in amino acids: CASRLGQDNQPQHF. The CDR3 DNA reads as TGTGCCAGCAGGCTCGGACAGGACAATCAGCCCCAGCATTTT.

The V and J genes are TRBV7-8 and TRBJ1-1; D gene uncertain. V was shortened by 5 bases and J by 0 bases, with 4 bases between the two germline ends. This CDR3 region has 12 residues. CDR1 is SGHVS and CDR2 is FQNEAQ in the germline V gene. This chain's CDR3 is CASSPVNTEAFF. The CDR3 DNA reads as TGTGCCAGCAGCCCGGTGAACACTGAAGCTTTCTTT.

The chain employs TRBV5-6 and TRBJ2-5; 9 bases match TRBD2. The last part of the DNA fits TRBJ2-7 better; the J call may be wrong. CDR3 size: 15 residues. Germline CDR1 and CDR2: SGHDT and YYEEEE. The CDR3 is CASSMPGLATYEQYF. The DNA for the CDR3 is TGTGCCAGCAGCATGCCGGGACTAGCCACCTACGAGCAGTACTTC.

For this clone: The same CDR3 also results from other DNA sequences found in this sample. V is TRBV7-9 and J is TRBJ2-5; 7 nucleotides align to TRBD1. With 4 bases clipped from V and 5 bases from J, the junction kept 7 bases outside the gene matches. This CDR3 is built from 14 residues. The germline gives CDR1 SEHNR, CDR2 FQNEAQ (reference sequence). CDR3 sequence: CASSSLTGRETQYF. The CDR3 DNA sequence: TGTGCCAGCAGCTCACTGACAGGGCGGGAGACCCAGTACTTC.

CDR3 sequence (DNA): TGTGCCAGCAGCTTGGGCGACGACAGCCTGGCTGGCTACACCTTC. It translates to CASSLGDDSLAGYTF. The genes are TRBV5-4 and TRBJ1-2; D perhaps matches TRBD1 (5 bases). The CDR3 is 15 residues long. CDR1 and CDR2 (germline): SGHNT, YYREEE (reference sequence). Trimming shortened V by 0 bases and J by 7 bases, and 16 bases separated the two germline ends.

The chain uses TRBV27 and TRBJ2-1, with 11 bases fitting TRBD2. Looked up from germline, CDR1 is MNHEY and CDR2 is SMNVEV (reference sequence). The ends lost 6 bases at V and 3 bases at J; junction bases unmatched: 4. This CDR3 is built from 15 residues. The CDR3 loop reads CASSELAGVYNEQFF. The CDR3 DNA reads as TGTGCCAGCAGCGAACTAGCGGGGGTCTACAATGAGCAGTTCTTC.

The chain is built from TRBV5-1 and TRBJ2-3; 15 bases agree with TRBD2. Germline V gives CDR1 SGHRS, CDR2 YFSETQ. The CDR3 totals 15 residues. Losses at the gene ends were 5 bases for V and 7 bases for J; bases not matched to a gene: 5. CDR3 loop: CASRRTSGRANTQYF. The CDR3 region has the DNA TGCGCCAGCAGAAGGACTAGCGGGAGGGCCAATACGCAGTATTTT.

The rearrangement uses TRBV28 and TRBJ2-7, with a tentative D call TRBD1 (6 bases). V lost 11 bases and J lost 0, with 20 bases in between. CDR3 length: 15 amino acids. Germline CDR1 is MDHEN and CDR2 is SYDVKM. In DNA form, the CDR3 reads TGTGCCGCCCCTCCCCCCGGACAGAGCTCCTACGAGCAGTACTTC. Protein sequence: CAAPPPGQSSYEQYF.